The 27 T cell receptor beta chains presented below share a single source sample, sequenced in a study of blood T cell repertoires in COVID-19. Sequencing was performed with immunoSEQ multiplex PCR; in TCRdb, only in-frame clones are kept and a portion is missing. This table holds over 200,000 clones, over 75% found once. The material sequenced was peripheral blood. These receptors came from a man older than 75 with acute or convalescent COVID-19.

V gene TRBV7-2 combines with J gene TRBJ2-1, with TRBD2 as a possible D gene (5 bases). CDR1 is SGHTA and CDR2 is FQGNSA in the germline V gene. The length of the CDR3 is 15 residues. The ends were cut back, 2 bases at V and 6 bases at J, with 14 bases in the middle. The CDR3 nucleotides read TGTGCCAGCAGCTTAAGTCCAGCTGGAGGCAATGAGCAGTTCTTC. This gives the protein CASSLSPAGGNEQFF.

This chain's CDR3 is CASSFWGQEGYGYTF. As DNA, the CDR3 is TGTGCCAGCAGCTTTTGGGGACAGGAGGGCTATGGCTACACCTTC. The chain joins TRBV5-4 to TRBJ1-2, with 8 bases aligning to TRBD1. The CDR3 has 15 amino acids. Germline V gives CDR1 SGHNT, CDR2 YYREEE (reference sequence). V trimming: 2 bases; J trimming: 4 bases; junction bases outside the gene matches: 7. The variable domain in full, with the rest retrieved from reference TRBV5-4 and TRBJ1-2, is ETGVTQSPTHLIKTRGQQVTLRCSSQSGHNTVSWYQQALGQGPQFIFQYYREEENGRGNFPPRFSGLQFPNYSSELNVNALELDDSALYLCASSFWGQEGYGYTFGSGTRLTVV.

The V call is TRBV7-9, the J call TRBJ1-2; a weak D match, TRBD1 (6 bases). CDR3 length: 14 residues. The germline V gene has CDR1 SEHNR and CDR2 FQNEAQ (reference sequence). Trimming removed 0 bases from V and 2 bases from J, with 7 bases in between. CDR3 in DNA: TGTGCCAGCAGCTTAGCTGGACAGAACTATGGCTACACCTTC. Its translation is CASSLAGQNYGYTF.

The chain has TRBV30 and TRBJ1-2; 7 nucleotides match TRBD1. Germline trimming cut 3 bases from V and 0 bases from J; bases unmatched to any gene: 7. The germline gives CDR1 GTSNPN, CDR2 SVGIG (reference sequence). The CDR3 is 15 residues long. CDR3 DNA: TGTGCCTGGAGAGCCCCAGGGGGAGCTAACTATGGCTACACCTTC. Translated: CAWRAPGGANYGYTF.

The chain has TRBV27 and TRBJ1-6; D perhaps matches TRBD1 (5 bases). Trimming took off 10 bases at V and 4 bases at J, with 11 bases between the two ends. The germline gives CDR1 MNHEY, CDR2 SMNVEV (reference sequence). CDR3 length: 13 amino acids. CDR3 protein: CAKQETYNSPLHF. The CDR3 DNA sequence: TGTGCCAAACAGGAGACTTATAATTCACCCCTCCACTTT.

V usage is TRBV9 and J usage is TRBJ2-1, with D possibly TRBD2 on 5 matching bases. The CDR3 has 16 residues. With 5 bases removed from V and 1 base from J, the gap between germline ends came to 16 bases. From germline, CDR1 is SGDLS and CDR2 YYNGEE. The chain's CDR3 is CASSQREGSSYNEQFF. CDR3 coding DNA: TGTGCCAGCAGTCAACGGGAAGGGAGTTCCTACAATGAGCAGTTCTTC.

V usage is TRBV27 and J usage is TRBJ1-2, with D tentatively TRBD1 (6 bases). Looked up from germline, CDR1 is MNHEY and CDR2 is SMNVEV (reference sequence). V was shortened by 7 bases and J by 4 bases, with 19 bases between the two germline ends. The CDR3 sequence is 15 residues long. CDR3 sequence: CASKTYRDTFYGYTF. For the CDR3, the DNA is TGTGCCAGCAAGACTTATAGGGACACCTTCTATGGCTACACCTTC.

The chain carries TRBV12-3 or TRBV12-4 and TRBJ1-5; D is uncertain. The length of the CDR3 is 12 residues. The ends were cut back, 0 bases at V and 10 bases at J, with 7 bases in the middle. CDR3 loop: CASSLAPGPQHF. CDR3 sequence (DNA): TGTGCCAGCAGTTTAGCTCCGGGACCCCAGCATTTT.

This rearrangement joins TRBV20-1 to TRBJ1-3; weak D call: TRBD1 (6 bases). Germline V lookup: CDR1 DFQATT, CDR2 SNEGSKA (reference sequence). The CDR3 covers 12 residues. V lost 3 bases, J lost 8 bases, and 11 bases lay in between. CDR3 sequence (DNA): TGCAGTGCTAGTTTGGGGGCAGACACCATATATTTT. Translating gives CSASLGADTIYF.

The V call is TRBV7-9, the J call TRBJ2-3, with 7 bases identical to TRBD2. This CDR3 is 14 amino acids long. Germline lookup yields CDR1 SEHNR and CDR2 FQNEAQ (reference sequence). Losses at the gene ends were 1 base for V and 5 bases for J; bases not matched to a gene: 3. CDR3 loop: CASSLGTRGDTQYF. CDR3 DNA sequence: TGTGCCAGCAGCTTAGGGACTAGGGGAGATACGCAGTATTTT.

CDR3 residues: CASSLTGGNNSPLHF. The CDR3 DNA is TGTGCCAGCAGCTTGACAGGGGGGAATAATTCACCCCTCCACTTT. The V gene is TRBV5-4, the J gene TRBJ1-6, with 8 nucleotides matching TRBD1. Per germline, CDR1 SGHNT and CDR2 YYREEE (reference sequence). CDR3 length: 15 amino acids. Losses at the gene ends were 1 base for V and 5 bases for J; bases not matched to a gene: 2. The full variable domain, with the rest looked up from reference TRBV5-4 and TRBJ1-6, is ETGVTQSPTHLIKTRGQQVTLRCSSQSGHNTVSWYQQALGQGPQFIFQYYREEENGRGNFPPRFSGLQFPNYSSELNVNALELDDSALYLCASSLTGGNNSPLHFGNGTRLTVT.

Only one count was recorded for this clone. The gene calls are TRBV28 and TRBJ1-2; no definite D call. Germline CDR1 is MDHEN and CDR2 is SYDVKM. CDR3 length: 14 amino acids. The V and J ends lost 5 bases and 8 bases respectively, with 18 bases between them. Here the CDR3 reads CASSPLDITGGYTF. CDR3 coding DNA: TGTGCCAGCAGTCCCCTAGATATTACCGGAGGCTACACCTTC.

This chain joins TRBV18 and TRBJ2-3; 10 bases match TRBD2. Losses at the gene ends were 1 base for V and 0 bases for J; bases not matched to a gene: 13. The CDR3 is made up of 20 amino acids. Germline CDR1 reads KGHSH; CDR2 reads LQKENI. DNA of the CDR3: TGTGCCAGCTCACCACTCCCCCCGACTAGCGGGCGACATAGCACAGATACGCAGTATTTT. Translation gives CASSPLPPTSGRHSTDTQYF. Supplemented by reference TRBV18 and TRBJ2-3, the full variable domain reads NAGVMQNPRHLVRRRGQEARLRCSPMKGHSHVYWYRQLPEEGLKFMVYLQKENIIDESGMPKERFSAEFPKEGPSILRIQQVVRGDSAAYFCASSPLPPTSGRHSTDTQYFGPGTRLTVL.

This chain uses TRBV24-1 with TRBJ2-5; TRBD1 matches 10 bases. The CDR3 has 16 amino acids. Germline CDR1 KGHDR, CDR2 SFDVKD. Unmatched junction bases numbered 10, after V lost 5 bases and J lost 5 bases. The CDR3 here is CATSVAGTGAFETQYF. CDR3 nucleotides: TGTGCCACCAGTGTAGCCGGGACAGGGGCTTTCGAGACCCAGTACTTC.

The V and J genes are TRBV14 and TRBJ2-3, with 9 bases identical to TRBD2. Germline CDR1 and CDR2: SGHDN and FVKESK. The CDR3 covers 15 residues. With V trimmed by 6 bases and J by 3 bases, 7 bases remained unmatched. CDR3 region: CASSRRTSVTDTQYF. As DNA, the CDR3 is TGTGCCAGCAGTCGACGGACTAGCGTAACAGATACGCAGTATTTT.

The V and J genes are TRBV19 and TRBJ2-1, with 8 bases lining up with TRBD2. CDR1 is LNHDA and CDR2 is SQIVND in the germline V gene (reference sequence). The CDR3 length is 16 residues. The ends lost 3 bases at V and 5 bases at J; junction bases unmatched: 9. DNA of the CDR3: TGTGCCAGTAGTATTTTAAGACTAGCGAGGGACAATGAGCAGTTCTTC. Its translation: CASSILRLARDNEQFF.

The rearrangement links TRBV28 to TRBJ2-4; 7 bases agree with TRBD2. CDR3 length equals 14 residues. Germline V gene lookup returns CDR1 MDHEN and CDR2 SYDVKM. V was clipped by 7 bases and J by 1 base; unmatched bases: 4. As DNA, the CDR3 is TGTGCCAGCACCCGGGGGGTTGCCAAAAACATTCAGTACTTC. Amino acid sequence: CASTRGVAKNIQYF.

The chain combines TRBV24-1 with TRBJ2-7; 8 nucleotides agree with TRBD2. Per the germline V gene, CDR1 is KGHDR and CDR2 is SFDVKD. The J segment lost 1 base and the V segment lost 3 bases, leaving 7 bases of the junction unmatched. This CDR3 spans 16 amino acids. Here the CDR3 DNA reads TGTGCCACCAGTGATGCAGGGGCTAGCGGGTCCTACGAGCAGTACTTC. Protein sequence: CATSDAGASGSYEQYF.

This clone has just one count. In DNA, the CDR3 is TGCAGCGTTGAAGATTCTCAGGGCCGAGAGACCCAGTACTTC. Protein sequence: CSVEDSQGRETQYF. The chain joins TRBV29-1 to TRBJ2-5; the D gene is possibly TRBD1 (5 bases). The CDR3 loop spans 14 amino acids. Germline CDR1 is SQVTM and CDR2 is ANQGSEA. The V end lost 0 bases, the J end lost 4 bases, and 12 bases lay between the germline ends. The full variable domain, completed using reference TRBV29-1 and TRBJ2-5, is SAVISQKPSRDICQRGTSLTIQCQVDSQVTMMFWYRQQPGQSLTLIATANQGSEATYESGFVIDKFPISRPNLTFSTLTVSNMSPEDSSIYLCSVEDSQGRETQYFGPGTRLLVL.

The gene calls are TRBV18 and TRBJ2-6; 8 bases are shared with TRBD1. The V gene end was trimmed by 3 bases and the J gene end by 2 bases; junction bases not matched to a gene: 3. Germline lookup yields CDR1 KGHSH and CDR2 LQKENI. The CDR3 has 16 amino acids. The CDR3 nucleotides read TGTGCCAGCTCACCTGTACAGGGGGCTGGGGCCAACGTCCTGACTTTC. It codes for CASSPVQGAGANVLTF.

The chain employs TRBV29-1 and TRBJ1-3, with TRBD1 matching 7 bases. The V gene's germline CDR1 is SQVTM and CDR2 ANQGSEA. This CDR3 has 11 amino acids. The V segment lost 3 bases and the J segment 12 bases; nucleotides outside the gene matches: 5. The CDR3: CSVDTGVNIYF. DNA for the CDR3: TGCAGCGTTGATACAGGGGTTAACATATATTTT.

The genes are TRBV27 and TRBJ2-2, with 7 bases lining up with TRBD1. Germline CDR1 MNHEY, CDR2 SMNVEV (reference sequence). The CDR3 runs 15 residues. Germline trimming cut 7 bases from V and 5 bases from J; bases unmatched to any gene: 10. The CDR3 DNA follows: TGTGCCAGCACCAGACAGGGAAGGGGGACCGGGGAGCTGTTTTTT. Amino acid sequence: CASTRQGRGTGELFF.

The rearrangement links TRBV6-2 or TRBV6-3 to TRBJ2-7, with D tentatively TRBD1 (6 bases). V lost 4 bases, J lost 0 bases, and 10 bases lay in between. Per the germline V gene, CDR1 is MNHEY and CDR2 is SVGEGT. The CDR3 contains 14 residues. CDR3 DNA sequence: TGTGCCAGCAGTTCCCACAGGGACTCCTACGAGCAGTACGTC. Its translation: CASSSHRDSYEQYV.

The chain links TRBV6-5 to TRBJ1-6; 7 bases fit TRBD1. Germline values: CDR1 MNHEY, CDR2 SVGAGI. V was clipped by 6 bases and J by 7 bases; unmatched bases: 9. This CDR3 is 15 amino acids long. The CDR3 spells CASRGKGARNSPLHF. Here the CDR3 DNA reads TGTGCCAGCAGGGGGAAGGGGGCGCGGAATTCACCCCTCCACTTT.

The chain has TRBV18 and TRBJ2-1, with D maybe TRBD1 (5 bases). V was clipped by 4 bases and J by 6 bases, with 10 bases between them. The V gene's germline CDR1 is KGHSH and CDR2 LQKENI. The CDR3 is made up of 13 amino acids. DNA for the CDR3: TGTGCCAGCTCACTTGGGGCCCCCAATGAGCAGTTCTTC. This codes for CASSLGAPNEQFF. The complete variable domain, with remaining parts taken from reference TRBV18 and TRBJ2-1, reads NAGVMQNPRHLVRRRGQEARLRCSPMKGHSHVYWYRQLPEEGLKFMVYLQKENIIDESGMPKERFSAEFPKEGPSILRIQQVVRGDSAAYFCASSLGAPNEQFFGPGTRLTVL.

The chain recombines TRBV6-4 with TRBJ2-3; TRBD1 aligns across 8 bases. The CDR3 length is 13 residues. The V segment lost 8 bases and the J segment 4 bases; nucleotides outside the gene matches: 5. CDR1 and CDR2 (germline): MRHNA, SNTAGT. As DNA, the CDR3 is TGTGCCAGCTCCCTGACAGGGGCAGATACGCAGTATTTT. This encodes CASSLTGADTQYF.

V and J are TRBV5-1 and TRBJ2-7; 10 bases map to TRBD1. From germline, CDR1 is SGHRS and CDR2 YFSETQ. Trimming took 7 bases from V and 6 from J; bases not matched to a gene: 13. CDR3 length equals 15 residues. The CDR3 reads CASAKLGTGEVEQYF. The DNA of the CDR3 is TGCGCCAGCGCCAAATTAGGGACAGGGGAAGTCGAGCAGTACTTC.